The 8 T cell receptor beta chains below all came from one sample that was sequenced in a study of OX40 agonist ivuxolimab in advanced cancers. The assay was immunoSEQ multiplex PCR, and TCRdb's table has in-frame clones only and misses some. The data show about 50,000 clones, 65% to 85% seen once. The starting material was CD4+ or CD8+ T cells sorted from blood, obtained in a trial of the OX40 agonist ivuxolimab. Receptors originate from an adult with an advanced solid tumor such as melanoma, head and neck, liver or kidney cancer.

The chain uses TRBV7-3 and TRBJ2-1; 13 bases are shared with TRBD2. Trimming removed 5 bases from V and 8 bases from J; junction bases left unmatched: 6. Germline values: CDR1 SGHTA, CDR2 FQGTGA. CDR3 length equals 15 residues. The CDR3 here is CASSPTSGRLDEQFF. In DNA form, the CDR3 reads TGTGCCAGCAGCCCGACTAGCGGGAGGTTGGATGAGCAGTTCTTC.

This clone was picked up a small number of times. The chain combines TRBV6-1 with TRBJ1-2; D is uncertain. V lost 0 bases and J 1 base, leaving 9 bases between the germline ends. Germline V gene sequence: CDR1 MNHNS, CDR2 SASEGT. This CDR3 contains 15 residues. The CDR3 spells CASSEASFSNYGYTF. In DNA, the CDR3 is TGTGCCAGCAGTGAAGCTTCGTTCAGTAACTATGGCTACACCTTC.

Relative to its sample, this clone is medium-sized. This chain joins TRBV7-9 and TRBJ2-7; D might be TRBD1 or TRBD2, each matching 5 bases. This CDR3 has 15 amino acids. V shed 1 base and J shed 0 bases, with 10 bases lying between them. From germline, CDR1 is SEHNR and CDR2 FQNEAQ (reference sequence). The CDR3 loop reads CASSLGGRGSYEQYF. For the CDR3, the DNA is TGTGCCAGCAGCTTAGGGGGACGGGGCTCCTACGAGCAGTACTTC.

This clone has a handful of counts. The gene calls are TRBV5-1 and TRBJ2-2; perhaps TRBD2 as D (7 bases). V lost 3 bases and J lost 4, with 13 bases in between. The CDR3 has 15 amino acids. Per the germline V gene, CDR1 is SGHRS and CDR2 is YFSETQ. For the CDR3, the DNA is TGCGCCAGCAGCTGGGCCGCGGGGGCCACCGGGGAGCTGTTTTTT. It specifies CASSWAAGATGELFF.

The rearrangement links TRBV6-5 to TRBJ1-5; D is unclear. With 5 bases removed from V and 6 bases from J, the gap between germline ends came to 8 bases. This CDR3 spans 12 amino acids. Per germline, CDR1 MNHEY and CDR2 SVGAGI. DNA for the CDR3: TGTGCCAGCAGTGAAGGTTTTCAGCCCCAGCATTTT. The encoded protein is CASSEGFQPQHF.

The chain uses TRBV6-6 and TRBJ2-3, with a tentative D call TRBD2 (5 bases). Trimming shortened V by 0 bases and J by 4 bases, and 14 bases separated the two germline ends. Per the germline V gene, CDR1 is MNHNY and CDR2 is SVGAGI (reference sequence). This CDR3 spans 16 amino acids. CDR3 loop: CASSYSVSTGSDTQYF. CDR3 nucleotide sequence: TGTGCCAGCAGTTACTCGGTTAGCACGGGGTCAGATACGCAGTATTTT.

The chain links TRBV10-3 to TRBJ1-4, with D hard to call. In germline, CDR1 is ENHRY, CDR2 SYGVKD. V lost 10 bases and J lost 8, with 8 bases in between. This CDR3 is built from 10 residues. The CDR3 sequence: CATAVEKLFF. In nucleotides, the CDR3 is TGTGCCACGGCGGTCGAAAAACTGTTTTTT.

V gene TRBV7-2 combines with J gene TRBJ2-5; perhaps TRBD2 as D (6 bases). CDR3 length equals 15 residues. From germline, CDR1 is SGHTA and CDR2 FQGNSA. V was shortened by 4 bases and J by 5 bases, with 17 bases between the two germline ends. This CDR3 reads CASSSLAGKGETQYF. The CDR3 region has the DNA TGTGCCAGCAGCTCGTTGGCGGGAAAGGGGGAGACCCAGTACTTC.